This entry describes one T cell receptor beta chain. Its specificity is not known. V lost 4 bases, J lost 2 bases, and 16 bases lay in between. This CDR3 region has 15 residues. Germline loops: CDR1 SGHDT, CDR2 YYEEEE. The data stem from a study of CD8 T cells in ankylosing spondylitis. Study-level findings and limits: Reactive arthritis synovial fluid and blood previously showed some of these motif variants. What appeared characteristic of ankylosing spondylitis blood was a TCR beta motif of seven to nine highly homologous variants. A CD8+ phenotype characterized the disease-linked clones, which were relatively rare in peripheral blood. Disease-linked clones reportedly showed significant enrichment in matched ankylosing spondylitis synovial fluid.

Library preparation for TCR beta used quantitative 5'-RACE with molecular barcodes. MiXCR was run by TCRdb on the 5' RACE reads, yielding one entry per CDR3 protein. This sample has fewer than 500,000 distinct CDR3 sequences, with around 20% found just once. This receptor was obtained from a male donor with ankylosing spondylitis. This rearrangement joins TRBV5-6 to TRBJ2-7; possibly TRBD2 for D (5 bases). The sample consisted of blood, either unsorted or a sorted T cell fraction (not recorded which). The CDR3 DNA follows: TGTGCCAGCAGCAGCCTGGACTGGCAAACCTACGAGCAGTACTTC. This encodes CASSSLDWQTYEQYF.